This record covers a single T cell receptor (beta chain). Its antigen is undetermined. The V segment lost 5 bases and the J segment 14 bases; nucleotides outside the gene matches: 10. CDR3 length equals 12 residues. In germline, CDR1 is MDHEN, CDR2 SYDVKM. Profiled with immunoSEQ multiplex PCR; TCRdb holds only in-frame clones, not every one. The repertoire includes around 130,000 clones, about 94% of them detected once, and around 7% sits in the top ten. The source of the sample is a study of T cell responses to AZD1222 COVID-19 vaccine. General study results and limits: Baseline seropositivity occurred in only six AZD1222 recipients. Nearly half of the spike-specific TCRs reportedly recognize variant regions that carry no mutations.

The source of this sequence is an adult in good health. V and J are TRBV28 and TRBJ1-2, with 8 bases aligning to TRBD1. Material: peripheral blood, obtained on day 0 of AZD1222 vaccination. CDR3 loop: CASSIEDRARTF. CDR3 nucleotide sequence: TGTGCCAGCAGTATCGAGGACAGGGCTCGGACCTTC.